This T cell receptor beta chain was recovered during a study of cytomegalovirus exposure and HLA in healthy donors. Findings of the study overall: Likely technical artifact: a cluster of highly shared sequence variants.

Use of 60 Vbeta and 13 Jbeta primers characterized the PCR. The repertoire was sequenced with immunoSEQ multiplex PCR; TCRdb's copy has only in-frame clones and lacks some. Seen here are about 160,000 clones, around 84% observed once, and the top ten hold approximately 6.5%. About this clone itself: Its antigen is still unknown.

This TCR came from a man between 50 and 59 years old in good health and CMV-seropositive. The sequenced material came from PBMCs.

The CDR3 DNA follows: TGTGCCAGCAGCTTAGATTCGGATACGCAGTATTTT. Its translation is CASSLDSDTQYF. V and J are TRBV11-3 and TRBJ2-3, with D hard to call. Germline V gene sequence: CDR1 SGHNT, CDR2 YENEEA. The CDR3 is 12 residues long. V lost 0 bases, J lost 6 bases, and 4 bases lay in between.